This T cell receptor beta chain appears in the sequencing data of a study of STAT3 mutations in large granular lymphocyte leukemia. Study information: Over half of T-LGLL patients had one or more immunosuppressive regimens.

Germline V gene lookup returns CDR1 SGHRS and CDR2 YFSETQ. V lost 0 bases and J lost 13, with 23 bases in between. The length of the CDR3 is 15 residues. Using immunoSEQ multiplex PCR, the repertoire was profiled, and TCRdb retains in-frame clones only, with some absent. The data show 9,500 to 15,000 clones, 75% to 80% seen once. This clone has just a few counts. The antigen remains undetermined. Whole-study results and caveats: TCR clonotype switching after therapy occurred in about 35% of the 18 patients. Every T-LGLL patient had at least one immunodominant TCRbeta clonotype. Suggested: STAT3 mutation was not the ancestral event for these clonal expansions.

The rearrangement uses TRBV5-1 and TRBJ2-7, with D possibly being TRBD1 or TRBD2 (5 bases each). Sequenced input: peripheral blood mononuclear cells. The TCR was taken from a man aged 60 to 75 with T-cell large granular lymphocyte leukemia. Some clones in this sample may be carry-over from other donors' samples. As DNA, the CDR3 is TGCGCCAGCAGCTTGGGAATTAGGGGACCGAATTTCCCATACTTC. Its protein product is CASSLGIRGPNFPYF.